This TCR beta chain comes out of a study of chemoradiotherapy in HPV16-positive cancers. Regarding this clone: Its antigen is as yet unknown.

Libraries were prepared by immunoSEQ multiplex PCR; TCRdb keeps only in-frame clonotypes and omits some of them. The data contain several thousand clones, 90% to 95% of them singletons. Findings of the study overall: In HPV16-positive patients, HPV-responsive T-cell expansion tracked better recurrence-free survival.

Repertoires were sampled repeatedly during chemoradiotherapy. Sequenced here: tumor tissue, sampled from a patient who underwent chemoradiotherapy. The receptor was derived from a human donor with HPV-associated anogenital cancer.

For the CDR3, the DNA is TGTGCCAGCAGCTTGTCCAGGGGAAGCACTGAAGCTTTCTTT. Encoded protein: CASSLSRGSTEAFF. The V gene is TRBV7-2, the J gene TRBJ1-1; tentatively, D is TRBD1 (6 bases). The germline V gene has CDR1 SGHTA and CDR2 FQGNSA. Deletions cut 3 bases from V and 4 bases from J, with 12 bases between. The CDR3 has 14 residues. The complete variable domain, with remaining parts taken from reference TRBV7-2 and TRBJ1-1, reads GAGVSQSPSNKVTEKGKDVELRCDPISGHTALYWYRQSLGQGLEFLIYFQGNSAPDKSGLPSDRFSAERTGGSVSTLTIQRTQQEDSAVYLCASSLSRGSTEAFFGQGTRLTVV.